This TCR beta chain was sequenced in a study of blood T cell repertoires in COVID-19. Study-level background: Donors in the United States, Italy and Spain gave samples during acute or convalescent COVID-19.

The protocol was immunoSEQ multiplex PCR, while the TCRdb copy is restricted to in-frame clones and leaves out a portion. This table has 72,000 or so clones, approximately 79% appearing once. V shed 2 bases, J shed 6 bases, and the junction held 10 bases outside the gene matches. The germline gives CDR1 MNHEY, CDR2 SMNVEV (reference sequence). The CDR3 has 16 amino acids. In its sample, this clone was seen once. The sequenced sample was peripheral blood. This receptor was taken from an elderly man with active COVID-19. This chain uses TRBV27 with TRBJ2-3; 8 nucleotides line up with TRBD2. The CDR3: CASSLRPAGVSDTQYF. CDR3 DNA: TGTGCCAGCAGTTTACGCCCAGCGGGAGTTTCGGATACGCAGTATTTT.